The subject of this entry is one TCR beta chain. This sample was included in a study of blood T cell repertoires in COVID-19. The germline V gene encodes CDR1 SGHTS and CDR2 YDEGEE. Trimming at V came to 3 bases and at J to 6 bases, leaving 5 bases not matched to a gene. This CDR3 comprises 15 residues. Method: immunoSEQ multiplex PCR; TCRdb's copy keeps in-frame clones and lacks some. The table records approximately 69,000 clones, approximately 79% of them present only once. The receptor's source is a human donor in a cohort sampled during active COVID-19. The sequencing input was peripheral blood. The rearrangement joins TRBV5-8 to TRBJ1-4; TRBD1 aligns across 10 bases. Here the CDR3 reads CASSSSGTGDEKLFF. The CDR3 bases are TGTGCCAGCAGCTCGTCCGGGACAGGGGATGAAAAACTGTTTTTT.